This T cell receptor beta chain was recorded in a study of technical replicates of blood from a few donors. Assay: immunoSEQ multiplex PCR; the TCRdb copy retains only in-frame clones and omits some. The sample includes more than 60,000 clones, approximately 95% of them seen just once. CDR3 size: 13 residues. J lost 0 bases, V lost 8 bases, and 4 bases had no gene match. Germline V gene lookup returns CDR1 WSHSY and CDR2 SAAADI. The source is a human donor in good health. The V call is TRBV10-2, the J call TRBJ2-7; TRBD2 matches 7 bases. Input material: T cells isolated from PBMCs. The CDR3 reads CASHGGSSYEQYF. The DNA for the CDR3 is TGCGCCAGCCACGGGGGGTCCTCCTACGAGCAGTACTTC.